These 19 T cell receptor beta chains were all obtained from the same sample, sequenced in a study of regulatory T cells in long-lasting Graves disease. Relying on iRepertoire HTBI primers and Arm-PCR of CDR3 regions, the team built TCR beta libraries. TCRdb called the multiplex PCR reads again in MiXCR, with one record for every CDR3 protein. The table has approximately 360,000 distinct CDR3 sequences, over 9.5% seen once. The time point is: newly diagnosed GD, antithyroid drugs for less than 3 months. The TCR library was made from RNA extracted from PBMCs. These data were likewise used in another study, on T cells in Graves' hyperthyroidism and ophthalmopathy.

The sequences come from peripheral blood mononuclear cells (PBMCs), collected at new diagnosis, from a patient treated with antithyroid drugs. The receptors stem from a woman under 30 with Graves disease.

This clonotype was counted at least ten times. The chain recombines TRBV2 with TRBJ1-5, with D hard to call. The CDR3 is made up of 14 amino acids. With 6 bases removed from V and 0 bases from J, the gap between germline ends came to 9 bases. CDR1 and CDR2 from the germline V gene are SNHLY and FYNNEI. CDR3 residues: CASREIYSNQPQHF. As DNA, the CDR3 is TGTGCCAGCAGAGAAATTTATAGCAATCAGCCCCAGCATTTT.

Only a few counts were recorded for this clonotype. The chain combines TRBV6-2 or TRBV6-3 with TRBJ2-2; D ambiguous. Germline loops: CDR1 MNHEY, CDR2 SVGEGT. The CDR3 has 12 amino acids. V dropped 6 bases and J dropped 8 bases, with 10 bases sitting between them. The DNA of the CDR3 is TGTGCCAGCAGAAGAATGGAAGGGGAGCTGTTTTTT. This gives the protein CASRRMEGELFF.

The CDR3 is CASSQDSGRVEQFF. The DNA for the CDR3 is TGTGCCAGCAGCCAAGATAGCGGGAGGGTTGAGCAGTTCTTC. The chain uses TRBV14 and TRBJ2-1; 11 bases fit TRBD2. CDR1 and CDR2 (germline): SGHDN, FVKESK. This CDR3 comprises 14 residues. The trim removed 0 bases at V and 9 bases at J, leaving 1 base unmatched. Complete variable domain (other parts from reference TRBV14 and TRBJ2-1): EAGVTQFPSHSVIEKGQTVTLRCDPISGHDNLYWYRRVMGKEIKFLLHFVKESKQDESGMPNNRFLAERTGGTYSTLKVQPAELEDSGVYFCASSQDSGRVEQFFGPGTRLTVL.

To note about this clonotype: The conserved phenylalanine or tryptophan normally closing the CDR3 is absent here, so this likely arose from a read error. The chain links TRBV28 to TRBJ1-1; no clear D. Germline V lookup: CDR1 MDHEN, CDR2 SYDVKM. The CDR3 totals 14 residues. In DNA form, the CDR3 reads TGTGCCGGCAGTTTACCCCTCTCGAACACTGAAGCTTTCCTT. Amino acids: CAGSLPLSNTEAFL.

This clonotype turned up a few times. The CDR3 DNA reads TGTGCCAGCAGTGAACGAATCGAGCGGGAGGGAACCTACAATGAGCAGTTCTTC. This encodes CASSERIEREGTYNEQFF. The chain is built from TRBV2 and TRBJ2-1; 10 bases are a match to TRBD2. The CDR3 totals 18 residues. Germline V lookup: CDR1 SNHLY, CDR2 FYNNEI. The V and J ends lost 2 bases and 2 bases, in that order; junction bases with no gene match: 9. Looking up the rest from reference TRBV2 and TRBJ2-1 gives the full variable domain: EPEVTQTPSHQVTQMGQEVILRCVPISNHLYFYWYRQILGQKVEFLVSFYNNEISEKSEIFDDQFSVERPDGSNFTLKIRSTKLEDSAMYFCASSERIEREGTYNEQFFGPGTRLTVL.

This clonotype was recorded at least ten times. The CDR3 sequence is CASSLSGAGVQPQHF. CDR3 sequence (DNA): TGTGCCAGCAGCTTATCAGGGGCGGGGGTTCAGCCCCAGCATTTT. The chain employs TRBV7-2 and TRBJ1-5; weak D call: TRBD1 (6 bases). Trimming shortened V by 2 bases and J by 6 bases, and 14 bases separated the two germline ends. CDR1 and CDR2 (germline): SGHTA, FQGNSA. This CDR3 comprises 15 residues.

There are many counts of this clonotype. The V call is TRBV7-3, the J call TRBJ2-5; TRBD2 is a possible D gene (5 bases). CDR1 is SGHTA and CDR2 is FQGTGA in the germline V gene. Trimming took off 3 bases at V and 1 base at J, with 9 bases between the two ends. The CDR3 is 14 amino acids. CDR3: CASSLDEGQETQYF. CDR3 coding DNA: TGTGCCAGCAGCTTGGATGAGGGCCAAGAGACCCAGTACTTC.

Many counts were recorded for this clonotype. The CDR3 bases are TGCAGTGCTAGGCAGGCCTTCGGCCCCTACAATGAGCAGTTCTTC. Protein product: CSARQAFGPYNEQFF. The V and J genes are TRBV20-1 and TRBJ2-1; D gene ambiguous. V lost 3 bases and J lost 2, with 14 bases in between. Looked up from germline, CDR1 is DFQATT and CDR2 is SNEGSKA (reference sequence). The CDR3 consists of 15 residues.

Many counts were recorded for this clonotype. The chain joins TRBV6-5 to TRBJ2-7; 7 nucleotides agree with TRBD2. Germline V gene lookup returns CDR1 MNHEY and CDR2 SVGAGI. With 2 bases clipped from V and 4 bases from J, the junction kept 8 bases outside the gene matches. The CDR3 totals 15 residues. As DNA, the CDR3 is TGTGCCAGCAGTTACGGACGACTAGCAAGTTACGAGCAGTACTTC. Residues: CASSYGRLASYEQYF.

The chain is built from TRBV30 and TRBJ2-1, with D possibly being TRBD2 (6 bases). The CDR3 length is 14 residues. The germline V gene has CDR1 GTSNPN and CDR2 SVGIG (reference sequence). Trimming took off 8 bases at V and 5 bases at J, with 19 bases between the two ends. The CDR3 sequence is CAGGQMSENNEQFF. CDR3 coding DNA: TGTGCCGGAGGGCAGATGAGTGAAAACAATGAGCAGTTCTTC.

This clonotype was detected ten times or more. The V and J genes are TRBV28 and TRBJ2-3, with D maybe TRBD2 (5 bases). Germline CDR1 reads MDHEN; CDR2 reads SYDVKM. The CDR3 totals 15 residues. The V end was cut by 7 bases, the J end by 0 bases, with 14 bases between. The CDR3 region is CASTAAGGSTDTQYF. CDR3 DNA: TGTGCCAGCACCGCCGCGGGCGGGAGCACAGATACGCAGTATTTT.

This clonotype has only a few counts. This chain uses TRBV6-2 or TRBV6-3 with TRBJ2-1; 8 bases are a match to TRBD2. Germline V CDR1 and CDR2: MNHEY, SVGEGT. CDR3 length equals 17 residues. Losses at the gene ends were 4 bases for V and 2 bases for J; bases not matched to a gene: 10. CDR3 DNA: TGTGCCAGCAGTTCGGCCCGCGAAGCGGGAGCCTACAATGAGCAGTTCTTC. This encodes CASSSAREAGAYNEQFF.

This clonotype occurred many times. V usage is TRBV28 and J usage is TRBJ2-2; D perhaps matches TRBD2 (5 bases). This CDR3 has 17 amino acids. The V end lost 3 bases, the J end lost 0 bases, and 14 bases lay between the germline ends. From germline, CDR1 is MDHEN and CDR2 SYDVKM. The CDR3 region is CASSFGIEKSNTGELFF. CDR3 DNA: TGTGCCAGCAGTTTCGGGATTGAGAAGTCGAACACCGGGGAGCTGTTTTTT.

This clonotype has a count of ten or more. This chain uses TRBV20-1 with TRBJ1-2; D possibly corresponds to TRBD1 (6 bases). The CDR3 runs to 14 residues. CDR1 and CDR2 from the germline V gene are DFQATT and SNEGSKA (reference sequence). V was shortened by 3 bases and J by 7 bases, with 18 bases between the two germline ends. CDR3 coding DNA: TGCAGTGCTAGTTGGGGGGGCGAGATATCTGGCTACACCTTC. Its protein is CSASWGGEISGYTF.

About this clonotype: This may be a read error, as it is one base from a much larger clone. CDR3 sequence reads: CAGSLAGDSPLHF. CDR3 DNA sequence: TGTGCCGGCAGTCTCGCGGGGGATTCACCCCTCCACTTT. The chain recombines TRBV28 with TRBJ1-6, with TRBD1 as a possible D gene (5 bases). CDR1 is MDHEN, CDR2 SYDVKM, per germline. This CDR3 comprises 13 residues.

This clonotype was recorded many times. This CDR3 reads CSASPSGVRTDTQYF. The CDR3 nucleotides are TGCAGTGCTAGCCCTAGCGGGGTTCGCACAGATACGCAGTATTTT. V and J are TRBV20-1 and TRBJ2-3; 9 nucleotides match TRBD2. The CDR3 totals 15 residues. Germline CDR1 reads DFQATT; CDR2 reads SNEGSKA (reference sequence). V gave up 3 bases and J gave up 1 base; unmatched junction bases: 5.

This clonotype was seen repeatedly, ten times or more. V usage is TRBV15 and J usage is TRBJ1-1; TRBD1 matches at 8 bases. After removal of 0 bases from V and 1 base from J, the junction contained 13 bases not matched to a gene. The CDR3 sequence is 19 residues long. CDR1 is LNHNV, CDR2 YYDKDF, per germline (reference sequence). This CDR3 reads CATSRDFTRDRRKNTEAFF. The DNA of the CDR3 is TGTGCCACCAGCAGAGACTTCACGCGGGACAGGAGAAAGAACACTGAAGCTTTCTTT.

This clonotype was counted at least ten times. The chain recombines TRBV15 with TRBJ2-7; possible D gene TRBD1, 6 bases. Per the germline V gene, CDR1 is LNHNV and CDR2 is YYDKDF (reference sequence). The CDR3 is 15 amino acids. V was shortened by 1 base and J by 3 bases, with 13 bases between the two germline ends. The CDR3 loop is CATSRGGQGYYEQYF. The CDR3 DNA reads as TGTGCCACCAGCAGAGGGGGGCAGGGTTACTACGAGCAGTACTTC.

This clonotype has only a few counts. In nucleotides, the CDR3 is TGCAGCGTTGTTCGGTCGGGGGATCCCCAAGAGACCCAGTACTTC. Protein sequence: CSVVRSGDPQETQYF. The rearrangement uses TRBV29-1 and TRBJ2-5, with D perhaps matching TRBD2 (6 bases). Germline V gives CDR1 SQVTM, CDR2 ANQGSEA. The CDR3 contains 15 residues. The V and J ends lost 4 bases and 1 base respectively, with 16 bases between them.